These T cell receptor beta chains were read from a single sample in a study of OX40 agonist ivuxolimab in advanced cancers. Sequenced by immunoSEQ multiplex PCR; TCRdb stores in-frame clones only, minus some. The table lists about 12,000 clones, around 80% of them singletons. The source was CD4+ or CD8+ T cells sorted from blood, collected in a trial of the OX40 agonist ivuxolimab. The receptors derive from an adult with an advanced solid tumor such as melanoma, head and neck, liver or kidney cancer. CDR3s include the opening cysteine and the closing phenylalanine or tryptophan. The D gene is left open where the match is weak. Some rows have no size entry. The others give once, few or many, or a class for an expanded clone.

clone_size cdr3_length d_call j_call v_call cdr3_aa cdr3_nt
- 17 - TRBJ1-2 TRBV7-6 CASSLGAEQALGYGYTF TGTGCCAGCAGCTTAGGGGCCGAACAAGCCTTAGGCTATGGCTACACCTTC
- 13 TRBD1 TRBJ2-1 TRBV29-1 CSVVWDRNNEQFF TGCAGCGTTGTTTGGGACAGAAACAATGAGCAGTTCTTC
- 19 TRBD2 TRBJ2-2 TRBV5-4 CASRGVPGLAGGDTGELFF TGTGCCAGCAGGGGGGTACCGGGACTAGCGGGAGGGGATACCGGGGAGCTGTTTTTT
- 12 - TRBJ2-3 TRBV4-3 CASSQGQFPQYF TGCGCCAGCAGCCAAGGCCAGTTTCCGCAGTATTTT
- 16 TRBD1 TRBJ2-7 TRBV5-1 CASSQRSGTGWLEQYF TGCGCCAGCAGTCAACGTTCCGGGACAGGGTGGCTCGAGCAGTACTTC
- 14 TRBD1 TRBJ1-1 TRBV28 CASSRDRGGTEAFF TGTGCCAGCAGTAGAGACAGGGGCGGCACTGAAGCTTTCTTT
medium-sized 13 - TRBJ1-2 TRBV9 CASSDNRDYGYTF TGTGCCAGCAGCGATAACAGGGATTATGGCTACACCTTC
- 16 - TRBJ1-2 TRBV4-3 CASSQTVDTANYGYTF TGCGCCAGCAGCCAGACGGTCGACACTGCAAACTATGGCTACACCTTC
- 13 - TRBJ1-5 TRBV29-1 CSVAGNEDQPQHF TGCAGCGTTGCAGGTAACGAGGATCAGCCCCAGCATTTT
- 14 TRBD2 TRBJ2-1 TRBV29-1 CSVSGLAPYNEQFF TGCAGCGTATCGGGACTAGCCCCATACAATGAGCAGTTCTTC
- 14 - TRBJ2-7 TRBV2 CASSPPGPRYEQYF TGTGCCAGCAGTCCTCCGGGACCGAGATACGAGCAGTACTTC
- 15 TRBD1 TRBJ2-3 TRBV7-9 CASSWDRSLSDTQYF TGTGCCAGCAGCTGGGACAGGAGTCTATCAGATACGCAGTATTTT
- 10 TRBD1 TRBJ2-1 TRBV20-1 CSALQGEQFF TGCAGTGCGCTACAGGGGGAGCAGTTCTTC